This T cell receptor (beta chain) was captured by sequencing in a study of blood T cell repertoires in COVID-19. The germline gives CDR1 LGHNA, CDR2 YSLEER. V lost 0 bases, J lost 4 bases, and 11 bases lay in between. This CDR3 is 15 amino acids long. Sequenced by immunoSEQ multiplex PCR; TCRdb stores in-frame clones only, minus some. The repertoire has roughly 200,000 clones, 70% to 90% of them found once; the top ten carry 1.2%. Sequenced sample: PBMCs or T cells enriched from blood (not recorded which). V usage is TRBV4-3 and J usage is TRBJ2-3; D is ambiguous. This TCR was sampled from a man aged 25-45 years who had recovered from COVID-19. The CDR3 loop is CASSQDGVRADTQYF. The CDR3, as DNA: TGCGCCAGCAGCCAAGATGGCGTACGGGCAGATACGCAGTATTTT.